This T cell receptor (beta chain) was retrieved from a study of T cells in Graves' hyperthyroidism and ophthalmopathy. Whole-study results and caveats: Ophthalmopathy got predicted by the model a median around 6.6 months before its onset.

In this sample, this clonotype turned up many times. Its target is not known. Trimming took 3 bases from V and 3 from J, leaving 18 bases between them. The germline V gene has CDR1 SNHLY and CDR2 FYNNEI. The CDR3 extends over 17 amino acids. Ophthalmopathy patients had Clinical Activity Score at least 3, NOSPECS grade at least 4, duration under 3 months. RNA transcripts were the template for amplifying TCR beta CDR3 regions. During a first-round RT-PCR of the TCR CDR3, the HTBI primer set was used. TCRdb independently ran MiXCR on the multiplex PCR reads; one entry per CDR3 protein. The sample yields some 320,000 distinct CDR3 sequences, around 13% seen once.

The genes are TRBV2 and TRBJ2-1; possible D gene TRBD2, 5 bases. What was sequenced was blood. The clonotype comes from a woman between 40 and 50 years old with Graves' ophthalmopathy. CDR3 sequence reads: CASSDFQWRANYNEQFF. The CDR3, as DNA: TGTGCCAGCAGTGACTTTCAGTGGCGGGCAAACTACAATGAGCAGTTCTTC.